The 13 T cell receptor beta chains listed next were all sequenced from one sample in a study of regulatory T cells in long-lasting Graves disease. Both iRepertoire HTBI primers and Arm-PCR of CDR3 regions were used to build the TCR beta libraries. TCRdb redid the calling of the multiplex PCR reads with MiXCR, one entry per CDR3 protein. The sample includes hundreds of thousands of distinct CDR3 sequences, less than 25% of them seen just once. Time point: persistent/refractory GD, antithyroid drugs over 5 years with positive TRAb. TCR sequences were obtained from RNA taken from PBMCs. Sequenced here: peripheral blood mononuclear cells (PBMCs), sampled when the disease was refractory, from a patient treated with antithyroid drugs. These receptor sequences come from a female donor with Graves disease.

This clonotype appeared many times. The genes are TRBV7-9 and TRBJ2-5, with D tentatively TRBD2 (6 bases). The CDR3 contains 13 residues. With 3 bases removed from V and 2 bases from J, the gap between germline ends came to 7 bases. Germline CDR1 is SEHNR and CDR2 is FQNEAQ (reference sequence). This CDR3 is CASSFSGQETQYF. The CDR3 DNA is TGTGCCAGCAGCTTTAGCGGACAAGAGACCCAGTACTTC.

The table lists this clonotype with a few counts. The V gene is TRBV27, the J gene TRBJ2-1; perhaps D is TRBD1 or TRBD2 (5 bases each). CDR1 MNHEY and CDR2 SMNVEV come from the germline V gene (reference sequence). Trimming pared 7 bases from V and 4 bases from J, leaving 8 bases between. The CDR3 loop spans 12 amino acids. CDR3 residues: CASIGGYNEQFF. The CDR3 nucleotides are TGTGCCAGCATTGGGGGTTACAATGAGCAGTTCTTC.

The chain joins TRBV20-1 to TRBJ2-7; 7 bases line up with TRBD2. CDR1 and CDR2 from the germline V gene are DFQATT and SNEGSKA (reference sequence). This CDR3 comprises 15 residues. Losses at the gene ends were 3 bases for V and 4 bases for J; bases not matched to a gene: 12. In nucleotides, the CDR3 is TGCAGTGCTAGGAAATTGCTAGCGGATTCTTACGAGCAGTACTTC. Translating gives CSARKLLADSYEQYF.

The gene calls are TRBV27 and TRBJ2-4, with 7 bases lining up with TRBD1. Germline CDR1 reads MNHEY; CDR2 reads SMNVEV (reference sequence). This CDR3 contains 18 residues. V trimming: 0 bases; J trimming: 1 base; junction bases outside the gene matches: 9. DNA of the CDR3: TGTGCCAGCAGTTTATCATTACAGGGGAATATGGCCAAAAACATTCAGTACTTC. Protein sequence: CASSLSLQGNMAKNIQYF.

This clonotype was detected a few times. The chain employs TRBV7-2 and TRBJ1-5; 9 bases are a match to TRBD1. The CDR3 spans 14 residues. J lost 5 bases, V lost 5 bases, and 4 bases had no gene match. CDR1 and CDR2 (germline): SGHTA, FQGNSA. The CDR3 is CASSRTGDYQPQHF. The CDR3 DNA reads TGTGCCAGCAGCCGGACAGGGGATTATCAGCCCCAGCATTTT.

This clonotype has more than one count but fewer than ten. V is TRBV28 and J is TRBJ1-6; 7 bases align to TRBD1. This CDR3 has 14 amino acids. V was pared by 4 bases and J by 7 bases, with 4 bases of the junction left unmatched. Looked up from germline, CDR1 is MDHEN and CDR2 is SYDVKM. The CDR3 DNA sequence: TGTGCCAGCAGTTCCCAGGGGGAAAATTCACCCCTCCACTTT. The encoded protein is CASSSQGENSPLHF. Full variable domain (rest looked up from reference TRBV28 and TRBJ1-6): DVKVTQSSRYLVKRTGEKVFLECVQDMDHENMFWYRQDPGLGLRLIYFSYDVKMKEKGDIPEGYSVSREKKERFSLILESASTNQTSMYLCASSSQGENSPLHFGNGTRLTVT.

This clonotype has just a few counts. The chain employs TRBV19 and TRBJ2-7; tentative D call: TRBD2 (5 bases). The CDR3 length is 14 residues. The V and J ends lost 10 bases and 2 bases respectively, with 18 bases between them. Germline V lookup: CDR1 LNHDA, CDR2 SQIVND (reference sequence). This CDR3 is CATTRGPLAYEQYF. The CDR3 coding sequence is TGTGCCACTACCCGAGGGCCGCTTGCCTACGAGCAGTACTTC. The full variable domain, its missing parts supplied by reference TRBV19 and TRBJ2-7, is DGGITQSPKYLFRKEGQNVTLSCEQNLNHDAMYWYRQDPGQGLRLIYYSQIVNDFQKGDIAEGYSVSREKKESFPLTVTSAQKNPTAFYLCATTRGPLAYEQYFGPGTRLTVT.

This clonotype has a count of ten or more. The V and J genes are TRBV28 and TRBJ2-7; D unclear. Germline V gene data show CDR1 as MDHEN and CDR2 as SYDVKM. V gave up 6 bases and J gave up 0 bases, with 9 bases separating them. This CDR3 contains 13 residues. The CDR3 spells CASSLDISYEQYF. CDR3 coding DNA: TGTGCCAGCAGCTTAGACATCTCCTACGAGCAGTACTTC.

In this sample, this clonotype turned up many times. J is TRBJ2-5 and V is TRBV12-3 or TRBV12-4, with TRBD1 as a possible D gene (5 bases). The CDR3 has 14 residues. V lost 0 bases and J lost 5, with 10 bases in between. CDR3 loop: CASSLAAGSETQYF. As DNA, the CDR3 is TGTGCCAGCAGTTTAGCGGCAGGGTCGGAGACCCAGTACTTC.

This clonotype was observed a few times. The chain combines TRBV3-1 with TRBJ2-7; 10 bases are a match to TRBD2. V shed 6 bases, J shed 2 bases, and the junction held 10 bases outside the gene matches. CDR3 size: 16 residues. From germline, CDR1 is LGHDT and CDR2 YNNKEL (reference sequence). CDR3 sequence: CASSSIGLAGAYEQYF. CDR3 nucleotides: TGTGCCAGCAGTTCAATAGGGCTAGCGGGAGCCTACGAGCAGTACTTC.

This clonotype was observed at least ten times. DNA for the CDR3: TGTGCCAGCAGCCAAGAAGGGAACGGCTACACCTTC. Protein product: CASSQEGNGYTF. The chain combines TRBV3-1 with TRBJ1-2; D unresolved. V lost 0 bases and J 8 bases, leaving 7 bases between the germline ends. This CDR3 has 12 residues. Germline V gene lookup returns CDR1 LGHDT and CDR2 YNNKEL (reference sequence).

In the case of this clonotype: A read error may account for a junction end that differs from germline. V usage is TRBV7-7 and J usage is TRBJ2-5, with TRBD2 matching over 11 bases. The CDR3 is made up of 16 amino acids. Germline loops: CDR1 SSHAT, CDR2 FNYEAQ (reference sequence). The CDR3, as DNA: TGTGCTAGCAGCTTAGGGGGGACTAGCGGAGAAGAGACCCAGTACTTC. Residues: CASSLGGTSGEETQYF.

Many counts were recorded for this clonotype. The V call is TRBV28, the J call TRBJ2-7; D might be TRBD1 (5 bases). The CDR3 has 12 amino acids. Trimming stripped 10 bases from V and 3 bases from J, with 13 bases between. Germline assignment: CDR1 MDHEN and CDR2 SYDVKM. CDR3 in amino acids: CAIGITGYEQYF. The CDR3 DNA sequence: TGTGCCATTGGAATTACAGGCTACGAGCAGTACTTC.